Each of the 13 T cell receptor beta chains below was sequenced from the same sample in a study of blood T cells in healthy people across ages (dated by TCRdb to between 2015 and 2017). Libraries were prepared through 5' RACE. The instrument was an Illumina HiSeq 2500. A second about 7 to 11 cycle PCR used a sample-barcoded 5' primer and a J-beta primer mix. TCRdb reran the public reads through fastp at Q25 and MiXCR, keeping productive beta chains. Records with the same CDR3 protein are collapsed into one entry carrying the most frequent genes and DNA. A total of 800,000 to 1,000,000 distinct CDR3 sequences appear in this sample, roughly 48% of them only once. Roughly an eighth of the sample is taken by the ten largest. The specimen was blood. Receptors were obtained from a man aged 30 to 45 in good health.

This clonotype is a singleton in its sample. Its ends do not fully match the called genes, so a read error is possible. The J gene is TRBJ1-1, the V gene TRBV29-1; 8 nucleotides align to TRBD1. CDR1 and CDR2 (germline): SQVTM, ANQGSEA. The CDR3 has 13 amino acids. As DNA, the CDR3 is TGCAGCGCGGTGGGACAGGAGAACACTGATGCTTTCTTT. Its protein is CSAVGQENTDAFF.

There are a few counts of this clonotype. The V gene is TRBV6-5, the J gene TRBJ1-5; D is undetermined. The CDR3 totals 14 residues. CDR1 and CDR2 (germline): MNHEY, SVGAGI. Trimming took off 6 bases at V and 6 bases at J, with 15 bases between the two ends. As DNA, the CDR3 is TGTGCCAGCAGCCCAGAGTCGACTTTTCAGCCCCAGCATTTT. Its translation is CASSPESTFQPQHF.

This clonotype was detected only once. This sequence joins TRBV10-3 and TRBJ2-7, with D perhaps assigned TRBD1 or TRBD2 (5 bases each). The CDR3 consists of 15 residues. Trimming cost V 2 bases and J 5 bases, with 16 bases left between them. CDR1 is ENHRY, CDR2 SYGVKD, per germline. CDR3 residues: CAISEGVSRGNEQYF. The DNA of the CDR3 is TGTGCCATCAGTGAGGGTGTGAGTCGGGGCAACGAGCAGTACTTC.

The chain is built from TRBV6-2 or TRBV6-3 and TRBJ2-7, with a possible D match to TRBD2 (5 bases). V lost 6 bases, J lost 0 bases, and 12 bases lay in between. Germline lookup yields CDR1 MNHEY and CDR2 SVGEGT. This CDR3 contains 14 residues. The CDR3 spells CASRQDGISYEQYF. CDR3 nucleotide sequence: TGTGCCAGCAGGCAGGACGGGATCTCCTACGAGCAGTACTTC.

V and J are TRBV5-1 and TRBJ2-1; D is unresolved. The CDR3 spans 14 residues. V lost 4 bases to trimming and J lost 2 bases, with 10 bases between them. CDR1 and CDR2 (germline): SGHRS, YFSETQ. CDR3 sequence reads: CASSPPRTYNEQFF. The CDR3 DNA is TGCGCCAGCAGCCCCCCGCGAACCTACAATGAGCAGTTCTTC.

Points on this clonotype: A much bigger clone sits one base away, suggesting this may be a read error. The chain is built from TRBV5-6 and TRBJ2-7; no firm D call. Germline CDR1 SGHDT, CDR2 YYEEEE. With 4 bases removed from V and 1 base from J, the gap between germline ends came to 3 bases. CDR3 length: 11 amino acids. CDR3 loop: CASSMSYEQYF. For the CDR3, the DNA is TGTGCCAGCAGCATGTCCTACGAGCAGTACTTC.

Points on this clonotype: A much larger clone differs by one base, so this may be a read error. This rearrangement joins TRBV7-2 to TRBJ1-6; 11 nucleotides match TRBD1. Trimming took 3 bases from V and 10 from J; bases not matched to a gene: 5. The CDR3 length is 15 residues. Looked up from germline, CDR1 is SGHTA and CDR2 is FQGNSA. The CDR3 loop is CASSFADRGRSPLHF. CDR3 nucleotide sequence: TGTGCCAGCAGCTTCGCGGACAGGGGGCGATCACCCCTCCACTTT. Variable domain in full (rest from reference TRBV7-2 and TRBJ1-6): GAGVSQSPSNKVTEKGKDVELRCDPISGHTALYWYRQSLGQGLEFLIYFQGNSAPDKSGLPSDRFSAERTGGSVSTLTIQRTQQEDSAVYLCASSFADRGRSPLHFGNGTRLTVT.

This clonotype was seen only once. The germline gene is not matched at one end of the junction; a read error may be the cause. V gene TRBV27 combines with J gene TRBJ1-2; 9 nucleotides agree with TRBD1. Germline loops: CDR1 MNHEY, CDR2 SMNVEV (reference sequence). This CDR3 is 14 amino acids long. This chain's CDR3 is CVSSGGQGNYGYTF. The CDR3 DNA reads TGTGTCAGCAGTGGGGGACAGGGTAACTATGGCTACACCTTC.

CDR3: CASTRRAYYNEQFF. In DNA, the CDR3 is TGTGCCAGTACAAGGAGGGCCTACTACAATGAGCAGTTCTTC. The chain has TRBV19 and TRBJ2-1; D may be TRBD2 (6 bases). Germline V gives CDR1 LNHDA, CDR2 SQIVND (reference sequence). This CDR3 has 14 residues. Trimming shortened V by 7 bases and J by 3 bases, and 13 bases separated the two germline ends. Combining the CDR3 with reference TRBV19 and TRBJ2-1 gives the whole variable domain DGGITQSPKYLFRKEGQNVTLSCEQNLNHDAMYWYRQDPGQGLRLIYYSQIVNDFQKGDIAEGYSVSREKKESFPLTVTSAQKNPTAFYLCASTRRAYYNEQFFGPGTRLTVL.

This clonotype was observed a handful of times. The chain is built from TRBV25-1 and TRBJ1-1, with unresolved D. The length of the CDR3 is 15 residues. Per germline, CDR1 MGHDK and CDR2 SYGVNS. Trimming pared 4 bases from V and 0 bases from J, leaving 12 bases between. CDR3 nucleotides: TGTGCCAGCAGTGGAGTGGACGAGCTGAACACTGAAGCTTTCTTT. It codes for CASSGVDELNTEAFF.

The genes are TRBV5-1 and TRBJ2-5, with 8 positions matching TRBD1. The CDR3 contains 17 residues. The J segment lost 3 bases and the V segment lost 3 bases, leaving 13 bases of the junction unmatched. Germline lookup yields CDR1 SGHRS and CDR2 YFSETQ. The CDR3, as DNA: TGCGCCAGCAGCTCGCCAGGGACAGGACCAGAGGAAGAGACCCAGTACTTC. Residues: CASSSPGTGPEEETQYF.

The V gene is TRBV7-9, the J gene TRBJ1-1, with D perhaps matching TRBD1 (5 bases). V lost 7 bases, J lost 0 bases, and 15 bases lay in between. The CDR3 runs 15 residues. The germline CDR1 and CDR2 sequences are SEHNR and FQNEAQ (reference sequence). For the CDR3, the DNA is TGTGCCAGCAACTCCGTACAGGCCCTGAACACTGAAGCTTTCTTT. Its translation is CASNSVQALNTEAFF. Complete variable domain (other parts from reference TRBV7-9 and TRBJ1-1): DTGVSQNPRHKITKRGQNVTFRCDPISEHNRLYWYRQTLGQGPEFLTYFQNEAQLEKSRLLSDRFSAERPKGSFSTLEIQRTEQGDSAMYLCASNSVQALNTEAFFGQGTRLTVV.

The gene calls are TRBV6-1 and TRBJ2-1, with TRBD1 matching 8 bases. Matching the DNA end better, TRBJ2-7 makes the J call doubtful. The CDR3 is 14 residues long. Germline V lookup: CDR1 MNHNS, CDR2 SASEGT. This chain's CDR3 is CASSARQGNNEQYF. The CDR3 bases are TGTGCCAGCAGTGCCAGACAGGGGAACAATGAGCAGTACTTC.